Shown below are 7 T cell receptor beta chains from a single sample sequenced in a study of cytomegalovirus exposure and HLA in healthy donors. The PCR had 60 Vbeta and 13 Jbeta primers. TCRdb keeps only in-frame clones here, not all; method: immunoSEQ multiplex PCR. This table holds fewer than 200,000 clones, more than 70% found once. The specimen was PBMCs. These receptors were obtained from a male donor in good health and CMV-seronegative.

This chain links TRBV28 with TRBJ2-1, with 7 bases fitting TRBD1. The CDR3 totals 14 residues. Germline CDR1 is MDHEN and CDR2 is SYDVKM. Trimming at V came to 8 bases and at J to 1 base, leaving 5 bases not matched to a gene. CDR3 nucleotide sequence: TGTGCCAGCCTGGACAGGTCTTCCTACAATGAGCAGTTCTTC. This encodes CASLDRSSYNEQFF.

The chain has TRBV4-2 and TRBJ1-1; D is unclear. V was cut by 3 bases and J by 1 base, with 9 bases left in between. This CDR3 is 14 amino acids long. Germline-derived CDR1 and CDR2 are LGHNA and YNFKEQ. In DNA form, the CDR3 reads TGTGCCAGCAGCCAGACGACACAGAACACTGAAGCTTTCTTT. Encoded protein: CASSQTTQNTEAFF.

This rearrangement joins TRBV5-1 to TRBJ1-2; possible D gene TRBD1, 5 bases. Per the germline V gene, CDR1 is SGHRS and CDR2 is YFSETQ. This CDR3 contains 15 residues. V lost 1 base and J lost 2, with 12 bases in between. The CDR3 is CASSLSGPQNYGYTF. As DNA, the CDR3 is TGCGCCAGCAGCTTGTCAGGGCCGCAAAACTATGGCTACACCTTC. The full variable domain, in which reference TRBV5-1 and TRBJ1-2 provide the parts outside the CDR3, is KAGVTQTPRYLIKTRGQQVTLSCSPISGHRSVSWYQQTPGQGLQFLFEYFSETQRNKGNFPGRFSGRQFSNSRSEMNVSTLELGDSALYLCASSLSGPQNYGYTFGSGTRLTVV.

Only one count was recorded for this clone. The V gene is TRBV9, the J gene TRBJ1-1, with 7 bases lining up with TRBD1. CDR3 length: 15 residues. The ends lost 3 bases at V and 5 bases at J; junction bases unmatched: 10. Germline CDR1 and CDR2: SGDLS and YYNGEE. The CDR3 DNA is TGTGCCAGCAGCGCCTCGACAGGGTTTGATACTGAAGCTTTCTTT. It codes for CASSASTGFDTEAFF.

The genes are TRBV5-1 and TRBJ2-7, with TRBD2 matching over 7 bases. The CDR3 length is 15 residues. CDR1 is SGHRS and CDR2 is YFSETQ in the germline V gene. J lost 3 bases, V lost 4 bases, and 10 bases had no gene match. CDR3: CASSQDSGSVYEQYF. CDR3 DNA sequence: TGCGCCAGCAGCCAGGATAGCGGGTCCGTCTACGAGCAGTACTTC. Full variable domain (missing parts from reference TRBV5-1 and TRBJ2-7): KAGVTQTPRYLIKTRGQQVTLSCSPISGHRSVSWYQQTPGQGLQFLFEYFSETQRNKGNFPGRFSGRQFSNSRSEMNVSTLELGDSALYLCASSQDSGSVYEQYFGPGTRLTVT.

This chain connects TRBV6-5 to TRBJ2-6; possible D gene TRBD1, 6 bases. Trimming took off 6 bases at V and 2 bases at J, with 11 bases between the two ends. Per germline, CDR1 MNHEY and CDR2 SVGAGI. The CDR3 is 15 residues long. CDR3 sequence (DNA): TGTGCCAGCAGAACAGGGTCAACTGGGGCCAACGTCCTGACTTTC. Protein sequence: CASRTGSTGANVLTF.

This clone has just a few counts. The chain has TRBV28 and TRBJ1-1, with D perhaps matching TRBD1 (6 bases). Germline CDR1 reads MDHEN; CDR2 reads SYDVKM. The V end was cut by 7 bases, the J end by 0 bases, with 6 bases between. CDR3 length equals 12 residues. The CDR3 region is CASTGVNTEAFF. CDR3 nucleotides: TGTGCCAGCACAGGGGTGAACACTGAAGCTTTCTTT.